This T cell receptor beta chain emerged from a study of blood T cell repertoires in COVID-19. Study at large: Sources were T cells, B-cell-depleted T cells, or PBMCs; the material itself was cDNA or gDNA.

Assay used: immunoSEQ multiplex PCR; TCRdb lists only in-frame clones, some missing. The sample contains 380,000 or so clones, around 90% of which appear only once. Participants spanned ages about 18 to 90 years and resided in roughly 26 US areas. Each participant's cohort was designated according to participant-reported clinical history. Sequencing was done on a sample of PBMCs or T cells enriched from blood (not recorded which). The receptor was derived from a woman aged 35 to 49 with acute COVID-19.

CDR3 nucleotide sequence: TGTGCCAGCAGCTTAACAGGGGGCTTTAATGAAAAACTGTTTTTT. This sequence encodes CASSLTGGFNEKLFF. J is TRBJ1-4 and V is TRBV11-2, with TRBD1 matching over 9 bases. The CDR3 covers 15 residues. With V trimmed by 2 bases and J by 4 bases, 2 bases remained unmatched. Germline V gives CDR1 SGHAT, CDR2 FQNNGV.